This T cell receptor beta chain was obtained from a study of blood T cell repertoires in COVID-19. Study as a whole: The origin of the acute and convalescent COVID-19 samples was the United States, Italy and Spain. T cells, B-cell-depleted T cells, or PBMCs supplied cDNA or gDNA.

In the authors' methods: Amplified reference gene primers provided the basis for estimating nucleated cell counts. Some clones are missing from TCRdb's copy, which holds only in-frame ones; the method was immunoSEQ multiplex PCR. V and J calls and clone size are those listed in that table; D and trimming were worked out from the DNA. The sample comprises some 97,000 clones, 85% to 90% of which are singletons, and about 5.3% rests with the top ten. The CDR3 contains 19 residues. V dropped 2 bases and J dropped 5; count of bases not matched to a gene: 15. The germline V gene has CDR1 MRHNA and CDR2 SNTAGT.

This rearrangement joins TRBV6-4 to TRBJ2-2, with 9 bases aligning to TRBD1. The receptor's source is a human donor in a cohort sampled during active COVID-19. The sample comprised peripheral blood. The CDR3: CASSDTEYKGQGRTGELFF. The CDR3 DNA reads as TGTGCCAGCAGTGACACAGAGTACAAGGGACAGGGAAGGACCGGGGAGCTGTTTTTT.